The 5 T cell receptor beta chains below come from one sample, sequenced in a study of CD8 T cells in ankylosing spondylitis. TCRdb passed the 5' RACE reads through MiXCR, listing each CDR3 protein once. This table has a few hundred thousand distinct CDR3 sequences, approximately 22% appearing once. The source material was blood, either unsorted or a sorted T cell fraction (not recorded which). The receptors stem from a male donor with ankylosing spondylitis or in good health (not recorded which).

This clonotype occurred a few times. V and J are TRBV20-1 and TRBJ2-7; TRBD2 is a possible D gene (5 bases). Per germline, CDR1 DFQATT and CDR2 SNEGSKA (reference sequence). V gave up 2 bases and J gave up 3 bases, with 8 bases separating them. The CDR3 runs to 12 residues. The CDR3 sequence is CSARKEGYEQYF. The CDR3 nucleotides read TGCAGTGCTAGAAAAGAGGGCTACGAGCAGTACTTC.

The CDR3 loop reads CASSLSRTGRHEQYF. The CDR3 nucleotides read TGTGCCAGCAGCTTATCCCGGACAGGGAGACACGAGCAGTACTTC. The rearrangement links TRBV7-6 to TRBJ2-7; 8 nucleotides line up with TRBD1. Germline-derived CDR1 and CDR2 are SGHVS and FNYEAQ. V dropped 2 bases and J dropped 5; count of bases not matched to a gene: 8. This CDR3 comprises 15 residues.

The chain carries TRBV11-2 and TRBJ1-2, with D perhaps TRBD1 (5 bases). Trimming pared 2 bases from V and 4 bases from J, leaving 11 bases between. Germline CDR1 SGHAT, CDR2 FQNNGV. This CDR3 comprises 14 residues. The CDR3 here is CASSLIRGGYGYTF. The CDR3 DNA reads TGTGCCAGCAGCTTAATTCGGGGGGGCTATGGCTACACCTTC.

This clonotype occurred many times. V gene TRBV20-1 combines with J gene TRBJ2-2, with 7 bases that match TRBD1. Germline V CDR1 and CDR2: DFQATT, SNEGSKA (reference sequence). V dropped 6 bases and J dropped 4; count of bases not matched to a gene: 14. The CDR3 contains 16 residues. CDR3: CSAIDRDRRFTGELFF. The CDR3, as DNA: TGCAGTGCGATCGACAGGGATAGAAGGTTCACCGGGGAGCTGTTTTTT.

The genes are TRBV4-2 and TRBJ2-2, with 8 bases fitting TRBD2. This CDR3 has 17 amino acids. Germline trimming cut 2 bases from V and 6 bases from J; bases unmatched to any gene: 11. CDR1 and CDR2 (germline): LGHNA, YNFKEQ. In DNA, the CDR3 is TGTGCCAGCAGCCAATCCCCCCCGGGGGGGCTGGCCGGGGAGCTGTTTTTT. Translating gives CASSQSPPGGLAGELFF.